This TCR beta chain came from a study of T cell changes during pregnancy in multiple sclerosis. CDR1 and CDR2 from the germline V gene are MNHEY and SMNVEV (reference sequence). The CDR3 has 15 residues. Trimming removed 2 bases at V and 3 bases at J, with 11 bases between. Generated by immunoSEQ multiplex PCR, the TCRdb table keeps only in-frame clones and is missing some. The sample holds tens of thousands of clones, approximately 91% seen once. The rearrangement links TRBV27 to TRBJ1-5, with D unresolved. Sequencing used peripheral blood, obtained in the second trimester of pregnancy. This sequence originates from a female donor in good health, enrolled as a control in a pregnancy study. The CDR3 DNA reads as TGTGCCAGCAGTTTAACTAGGTTGAACAATCAGCCCCAGCATTTT. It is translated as CASSLTRLNNQPQHF.